One and the same sample provided the 32 T cell receptor beta chains below, sequenced in a study of T-cell reconstitution after alpha-beta-depleted transplantation in children. Preparation of the TCRbeta library used unique molecular identifiers. TCRdb redid the calling of the PCR reads with MiXCR, one entry per CDR3 protein. Of 230,000 or so distinct CDR3 sequences listed, 9% to 10% are singletons. This material consisted of PBMCs from the stem cell graft donor, taken from the stem cell graft. The receptors shown here come from a human donor who donated a stem cell graft to a child with SCID.

This clonotype has ten or more counts. V and J are TRBV20-1 and TRBJ2-5, with TRBD2 as a possible D gene (6 bases). The germline V gene encodes CDR1 DFQATT and CDR2 SNEGSKA (reference sequence). This CDR3 comprises 14 residues. Trimming took off 3 bases at V and 5 bases at J, with 16 bases between the two ends. The CDR3 loop is CSARFGGWGETQYF. CDR3 DNA: TGCAGTGCTAGGTTTGGGGGGTGGGGGGAGACCCAGTACTTC.

This clonotype was observed many times. CDR3 nucleotide sequence: TGTGCCAGCAGCTTACGCCCTTCAGCAAGTGGAAACACCATATATTTT. The encoded protein is CASSLRPSASGNTIYF. This chain links TRBV7-2 with TRBJ1-3; D not certain. Germline V lookup: CDR1 SGHTA, CDR2 FQGNSA. The CDR3 covers 16 residues. Between the trimmed V and J ends, which lost 2 bases and 3 bases, there was a span of 14 bases.

This clonotype was seen many times. V gene TRBV5-1 combines with J gene TRBJ1-5; TRBD1 aligns across 8 bases. Trimming removed 3 bases from V and 6 bases from J; junction bases left unmatched: 8. The CDR3 has 15 amino acids. CDR1 is SGHRS and CDR2 is YFSETQ in the germline V gene. The CDR3 protein is CASSSQGARGQPQHF. Here the CDR3 DNA reads TGCGCCAGCAGCTCCCAGGGGGCGCGGGGTCAGCCCCAGCATTTT.

This clonotype showed up many times. The V call is TRBV18, the J call TRBJ1-1; TRBD1 might be the D (5 bases). Between the trimmed V and J ends, which lost 0 bases and 0 bases, there was a span of 8 bases. CDR3 size: 15 residues. Per the germline V gene, CDR1 is KGHSH and CDR2 is LQKENI. CDR3 residues: CASSPPGGLNTEAFF. The CDR3 DNA is TGTGCCAGCTCACCACCGGGGGGATTGAACACTGAAGCTTTCTTT.

DNA for the CDR3: TGTGCCAGCAGCTTAGAAGGCCGGGTCTCCGGGGAGCTGTTTTTT. Its protein is CASSLEGRVSGELFF. The gene calls are TRBV7-2 and TRBJ2-2; D not resolved. Germline lookup yields CDR1 SGHTA and CDR2 FQGNSA. Trimming stripped 1 base from V and 6 bases from J, with 12 bases between. The CDR3 is made up of 15 amino acids.

This clonotype was picked up many times. The CDR3 nucleotides read TGCAGTGCTGGGTGGGGGTATAGGGAGGTGGAGACCCAGTACTTC. It is translated as CSAGWGYREVETQYF. The V call is TRBV20-1, the J call TRBJ2-5; perhaps TRBD2 as D (6 bases). The CDR3 extends over 15 amino acids. The germline CDR1 and CDR2 sequences are DFQATT and SNEGSKA (reference sequence). V lost 5 bases and J 5 bases, leaving 21 bases between the germline ends.

This clonotype showed up many times. The chain joins TRBV28 to TRBJ2-3; D uncertain. The CDR3 extends over 14 amino acids. Germline V lookup: CDR1 MDHEN, CDR2 SYDVKM. With 7 bases removed from V and 1 base from J, the gap between germline ends came to 12 bases. The CDR3 loop is CASTSRSRTDTQYF. CDR3 nucleotides: TGTGCCAGCACTTCGAGGTCTCGCACAGATACGCAGTATTTT.

This clonotype was picked up a small number of times. The DNA of the CDR3 is TGTGCCTGGAGTGTGTCTAGGACAGGGACTTGGGGGCCCCAGCATTTT. As protein: CAWSVSRTGTWGPQHF. The rearrangement uses TRBV30 and TRBJ1-5; 8 bases align to TRBD1. This CDR3 has 16 residues. Trimming took 0 bases from V and 9 from J; bases not matched to a gene: 13. The V gene's germline CDR1 is GTSNPN and CDR2 SVGIG (reference sequence).

This clonotype came up many times. This sequence joins TRBV9 and TRBJ2-3; D is uncertain. The CDR3 runs to 15 residues. In germline, CDR1 is SGDLS, CDR2 YYNGEE. V was clipped by 0 bases and J by 2 bases, with 10 bases between them. CDR3 in amino acids: CASSVDTGPTDTQYF. The CDR3 region has the DNA TGTGCCAGCAGCGTAGACACGGGCCCCACAGATACGCAGTATTTT. The variable domain in full, with the rest retrieved from reference TRBV9 and TRBJ2-3, is DSGVTQTPKHLITATGQRVTLRCSPRSGDLSVYWYQQSLDQGLQFLIQYYNGEERAKGNILERFSAQQFPDLHSELNLSSLELGDSALYFCASSVDTGPTDTQYFGPGTRLTVL.

In its sample, this clonotype was seen many times. The rearrangement links TRBV5-1 to TRBJ1-2, with 7 bases identical to TRBD1. The germline gives CDR1 SGHRS, CDR2 YFSETQ. This CDR3 region has 14 residues. With 2 bases clipped from V and 8 bases from J, the junction kept 9 bases outside the gene matches. The CDR3 spells CASSLDTGVRGYTF. The CDR3 bases are TGCGCCAGCAGCTTAGACACAGGGGTTCGGGGCTACACCTTC.

The V gene is TRBV4-3, the J gene TRBJ1-5; D is undetermined. V was cut by 0 bases and J by 6 bases, with 12 bases left in between. This CDR3 comprises 15 residues. Germline loops: CDR1 LGHNA, CDR2 YSLEER. The CDR3 bases are TGCGCCAGCAGCCAAGAAAGATTACCGGGTCAGCCCCAGCATTTT. Translation gives CASSQERLPGQPQHF.

This clonotype was seen repeatedly, ten times or more. The CDR3 spells CASSPGQGAVEKLFF. The CDR3 nucleotides are TGTGCCAGCAGCCCAGGACAGGGGGCCGTTGAAAAACTGTTTTTT. J is TRBJ1-4 and V is TRBV5-5; 11 bases fit TRBD1. Germline trimming cut 4 bases from V and 7 bases from J; bases unmatched to any gene: 6. This CDR3 is 15 amino acids long. The germline V gene has CDR1 SGHKS and CDR2 YYEKEE (reference sequence).

This clonotype was observed at least ten times. The chain joins TRBV15 to TRBJ1-1, with a tentative D call TRBD1 (5 bases). V was cut by 1 base and J by 6 bases, with 15 bases left in between. CDR3 length: 15 residues. Germline CDR1 reads LNHNV; CDR2 reads YYDKDF (reference sequence). CDR3: CATSRVQGPGAEAFF. In DNA, the CDR3 is TGTGCCACCAGCAGAGTCCAAGGGCCGGGGGCTGAAGCTTTCTTT.

At least ten counts were recorded for this clonotype. The chain couples TRBV5-1 to TRBJ2-5; D remains ambiguous. The CDR3 has 14 residues. Between the trimmed V and J ends, which lost 0 bases and 5 bases, there was a span of 11 bases. CDR1 and CDR2 from the germline V gene are SGHRS and YFSETQ. CDR3 region: CASSLDSHGETQYF. CDR3 sequence (DNA): TGCGCCAGCAGCTTGGACTCGCACGGGGAGACCCAGTACTTC. The full variable domain, completed using reference TRBV5-1 and TRBJ2-5, is KAGVTQTPRYLIKTRGQQVTLSCSPISGHRSVSWYQQTPGQGLQFLFEYFSETQRNKGNFPGRFSGRQFSNSRSEMNVSTLELGDSALYLCASSLDSHGETQYFGPGTRLLVL.

This clonotype was seen repeatedly, ten times or more. The chain recombines TRBV9 with TRBJ2-7; TRBD2 matches 11 bases. V lost 4 bases and J lost 6; bases outside the gene matches: 18. In germline, CDR1 is SGDLS, CDR2 YYNGEE. The CDR3 covers 18 residues. CDR3 sequence: CASSLTSSLAGGQGEQYF. The CDR3 bases are TGTGCCAGCAGCCTAACATCGTCTTTAGCGGGGGGGCAAGGCGAGCAGTACTTC.

This clonotype was recorded many times. This sequence joins TRBV20-1 and TRBJ2-1, with 10 nucleotides matching TRBD1. The CDR3 has 16 amino acids. Germline V gives CDR1 DFQATT, CDR2 SNEGSKA (reference sequence). The trim removed 4 bases at V and 5 bases at J, leaving 11 bases unmatched. CDR3 region: CSANSPRDRGNNEQFF. The DNA for the CDR3 is TGCAGTGCTAACTCCCCCCGGGACAGGGGCAACAATGAGCAGTTCTTC.

The J gene is TRBJ1-5, the V gene TRBV20-1; tentatively, D is TRBD1 (5 bases). This CDR3 contains 15 residues. Deletions cut 6 bases from V and 4 bases from J, with 19 bases between. Germline assignment: CDR1 DFQATT and CDR2 SNEGSKA (reference sequence). CDR3 in amino acids: CSATRGSLGNQPQHF. The CDR3 DNA sequence: TGCAGTGCCACCCGGGGGTCCCTGGGTAATCAGCCCCAGCATTTT.

This clonotype was recorded many times. This sequence joins TRBV20-1 and TRBJ1-1, with D unresolved. Germline assignment: CDR1 DFQATT and CDR2 SNEGSKA (reference sequence). Trimming shortened V by 2 bases and J by 5 bases, and 12 bases separated the two germline ends. The CDR3 contains 13 residues. CDR3 residues: CSARNRVGTEAFF. The CDR3 DNA follows: TGCAGTGCTAGAAACCGGGTGGGGACTGAAGCTTTCTTT.

Ten or more counts support this clonotype. The chain employs TRBV29-1 and TRBJ2-3; D is possibly TRBD1 or TRBD2 (5 bases each). Germline V CDR1 and CDR2: SQVTM, ANQGSEA. The CDR3 spans 15 residues. Trimming took off 6 bases at V and 2 bases at J, with 18 bases between the two ends. The CDR3 region is CSVSPLGDPTDTQYF. The CDR3, as DNA: TGCAGCGTCTCTCCCCTTGGGGACCCCACAGATACGCAGTATTTT.

The chain is built from TRBV7-2 and TRBJ1-1; D call uncertain. This CDR3 region has 14 residues. V lost 4 bases, J lost 1 base, and 10 bases lay in between. Germline CDR1 is SGHTA and CDR2 is FQGNSA. The CDR3 DNA follows: TGTGCCAGCAGCTCAGAGACACGGAACACTGAAGCTTTCTTT. Protein product: CASSSETRNTEAFF.

This clonotype was recorded many times. This rearrangement joins TRBV4-2 to TRBJ2-5; D tentatively fits TRBD1 or TRBD2 (6 bases each). The CDR3 contains 13 residues. The germline V gene encodes CDR1 LGHNA and CDR2 YNFKEQ. With 1 base removed from V and 10 bases from J, the gap between germline ends came to 13 bases. This CDR3 is CASSQVPKGGQYF. The CDR3 coding sequence is TGTGCCAGCAGCCAAGTCCCCAAGGGGGGCCAGTACTTC.

This clonotype was recorded at least ten times. The CDR3 loop reads CATRDNIQETQYF. The CDR3 DNA reads TGTGCCACCAGGGATAATATCCAAGAGACCCAGTACTTC. The V call is TRBV24-1, the J call TRBJ2-5; D gene ambiguous. Germline V lookup: CDR1 KGHDR, CDR2 SFDVKD. CDR3 size: 13 residues. V lost 7 bases and J 1 base, leaving 9 bases between the germline ends.

Many counts were recorded for this clonotype. This chain joins TRBV5-1 and TRBJ2-3; the D gene is possibly TRBD1 (6 bases). Trimming removed 0 bases from V and 2 bases from J, with 13 bases in between. In germline, CDR1 is SGHRS, CDR2 YFSETQ. The CDR3 runs 16 residues. The CDR3 nucleotides read TGCGCCAGCAGCTTGGGGACAGACTTCCACACAGATACGCAGTATTTT. Protein sequence: CASSLGTDFHTDTQYF.

A note on this clonotype: This could be a read error, since a much larger clone is one nucleotide away. The rearrangement uses TRBV9 and TRBJ2-1; either TRBD1 or TRBD2 may fit D (5 bases each). Germline V gene lookup returns CDR1 SGDLS and CDR2 YYNGEE. The CDR3 has 16 residues. The CDR3 DNA is TGTGACAGCAGCGAGGGGCTAGGTTGGGACTACAATGAGCAGTTCTTC. It yields the protein CDSSEGLGWDYNEQFF.

Ten or more counts support this clonotype. The CDR3 DNA is TGCAGCGTCCTCCGGGGGGCTTCAGATACGCAGTATTTT. Translating gives CSVLRGASDTQYF. The rearrangement joins TRBV29-1 to TRBJ2-3, with D possibly matching TRBD2 (7 bases). This CDR3 comprises 13 residues. V was trimmed by 6 bases and J by 4 bases, leaving 14 bases between them. Germline V gene data show CDR1 as SQVTM and CDR2 as ANQGSEA.

This clonotype occurred many times. This chain joins TRBV5-1 and TRBJ2-2; 9 nucleotides agree with TRBD2. V lost 7 bases and J lost 5; bases outside the gene matches: 6. Per germline, CDR1 SGHRS and CDR2 YFSETQ. The CDR3 loop spans 14 amino acids. The CDR3 DNA reads as TGCGCCAGCTCAGCCCTAGCGGGAACCGGGGAGCTGTTTTTT. Translated: CASSALAGTGELFF. The entire variable domain, with the rest obtained from reference TRBV5-1 and TRBJ2-2, is as follows: KAGVTQTPRYLIKTRGQQVTLSCSPISGHRSVSWYQQTPGQGLQFLFEYFSETQRNKGNFPGRFSGRQFSNSRSEMNVSTLELGDSALYLCASSALAGTGELFFGEGSRLTVL.

V gene TRBV30 combines with J gene TRBJ2-1, with D perhaps matching TRBD1 (6 bases). With 3 bases removed from V and 6 bases from J, the gap between germline ends came to 12 bases. The length of the CDR3 is 13 residues. CDR1 is GTSNPN and CDR2 is SVGIG in the germline V gene (reference sequence). The CDR3 DNA follows: TGTGCCTGGAGCCCTACAGGGAGCAATGAGCAGTTCTTC. Protein: CAWSPTGSNEQFF. Variable domain in full (rest from reference TRBV30 and TRBJ2-1): SQTIHQWPATLVQPVGSPLSLECTVEGTSNPNLYWYRQAAGRGLQLLFYSVGIGQISSEVPQNLSASRPQDRQFILSSKKLLLSDSGFYLCAWSPTGSNEQFFGPGTRLTVL.

This clonotype was detected only a few times. The chain joins TRBV19 to TRBJ1-5; TRBD1 agrees at 7 bases. The CDR3 is 13 residues long. J gave up 8 bases and V 7 bases, and 8 bases lay outside the gene matches. Germline V lookup: CDR1 LNHDA, CDR2 SQIVND (reference sequence). The CDR3 bases are TGTGCCAGTACAGGGACAGCCAGTGAGCCCCAGCATTTT. It encodes CASTGTASEPQHF.

This clonotype was counted many times. This chain links TRBV2 with TRBJ1-1; no clear D gene. The CDR3 has 15 amino acids. Trimming pared 4 bases from V and 3 bases from J, leaving 15 bases between. Germline V CDR1 and CDR2: SNHLY, FYNNEI. CDR3 bases: TGTGCCAGCAGTGCGGATTGGGGATTCGACACTGAAGCTTTCTTT. Encoded protein: CASSADWGFDTEAFF.

This clonotype was found many times. V is TRBV12-3 or TRBV12-4 and J is TRBJ1-4; maybe TRBD1 (5 bases). The CDR3 runs to 15 residues. V was shortened by 1 base and J by 7 bases, with 13 bases between the two germline ends. CDR3 DNA sequence: TGTGCCAGCAGTTTAGGAGGCAGGGAGTCTGAAAAACTGTTTTTT. Translating gives CASSLGGRESEKLFF.

This clonotype was picked up many times. This chain links TRBV20-1 with TRBJ2-3; D is perhaps TRBD2 (7 bases). V shed 2 bases and J shed 2 bases, with 11 bases lying between them. The CDR3 contains 14 residues. Looked up from germline, CDR1 is DFQATT and CDR2 is SNEGSKA (reference sequence). The DNA for the CDR3 is TGCAGTGCTAGACGGGCGGGGGCCACAGATACGCAGTATTTT. Protein sequence: CSARRAGATDTQYF.

This clonotype was seen at least ten times. The chain employs TRBV29-1 and TRBJ2-7; D unclear. V lost 3 bases and J lost 7, with 10 bases in between. There are 11 residues in the CDR3. Germline V gene lookup returns CDR1 SQVTM and CDR2 ANQGSEA. CDR3 nucleotide sequence: TGCAGCGTTGAGTGGAACTGGGAGCAGTACTTC. This translates into CSVEWNWEQYF.